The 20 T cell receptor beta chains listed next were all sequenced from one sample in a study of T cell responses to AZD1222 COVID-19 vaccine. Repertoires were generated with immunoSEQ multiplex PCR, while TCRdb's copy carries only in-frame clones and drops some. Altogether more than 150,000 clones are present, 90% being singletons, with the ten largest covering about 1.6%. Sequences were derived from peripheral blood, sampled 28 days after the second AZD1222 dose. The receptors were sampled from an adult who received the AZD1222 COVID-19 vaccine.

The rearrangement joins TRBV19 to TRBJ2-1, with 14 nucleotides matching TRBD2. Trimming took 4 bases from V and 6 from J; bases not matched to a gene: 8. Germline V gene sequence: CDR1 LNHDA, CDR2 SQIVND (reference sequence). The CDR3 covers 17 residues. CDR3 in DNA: TGTGCCAGTAGTACTTCGACTAGCGGGAGGGCCCTCAATGAGCAGTTCTTC. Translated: CASSTSTSGRALNEQFF.

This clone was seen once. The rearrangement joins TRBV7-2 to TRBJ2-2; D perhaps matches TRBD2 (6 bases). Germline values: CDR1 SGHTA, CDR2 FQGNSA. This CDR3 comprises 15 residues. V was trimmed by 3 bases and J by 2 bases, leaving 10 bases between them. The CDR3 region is CASSLVGGNTGELFF. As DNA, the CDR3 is TGTGCCAGCAGCTTGGTGGGAGGAAACACCGGGGAGCTGTTTTTT.

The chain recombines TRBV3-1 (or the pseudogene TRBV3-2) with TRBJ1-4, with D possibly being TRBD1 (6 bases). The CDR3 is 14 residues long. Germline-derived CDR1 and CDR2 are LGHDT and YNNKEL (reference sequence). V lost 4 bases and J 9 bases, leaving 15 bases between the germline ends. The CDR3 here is CASSPQGYDKKLFF. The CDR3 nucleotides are TGTGCCAGCAGCCCTCAGGGGTATGATAAAAAACTGTTTTTT.

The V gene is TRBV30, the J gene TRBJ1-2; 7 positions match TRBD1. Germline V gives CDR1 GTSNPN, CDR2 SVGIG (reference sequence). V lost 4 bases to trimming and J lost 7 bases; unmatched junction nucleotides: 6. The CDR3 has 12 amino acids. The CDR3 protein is CAWIEGATGYTF. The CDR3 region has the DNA TGTGCCTGGATTGAGGGGGCAACTGGCTACACCTTC.

Written as DNA, the CDR3 is TGTGCCAGCAGTGAAGCTCACAGGGCTTACGAGCAGTACTTC. It encodes CASSEAHRAYEQYF. The V gene is TRBV6-1, the J gene TRBJ2-7; D possibly corresponds to TRBD1 (6 bases). The CDR3 extends over 14 amino acids. Germline V gene sequence: CDR1 MNHNS, CDR2 SASEGT. V lost 0 bases and J lost 4, with 10 bases in between.

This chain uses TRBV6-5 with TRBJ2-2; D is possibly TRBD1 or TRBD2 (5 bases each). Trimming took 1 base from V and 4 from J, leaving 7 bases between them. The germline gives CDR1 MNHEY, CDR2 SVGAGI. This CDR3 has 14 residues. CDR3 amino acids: CASSYFGGTGELFF. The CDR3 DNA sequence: TGTGCCAGCAGTTACTTTGGGGGCACCGGGGAGCTGTTTTTT.

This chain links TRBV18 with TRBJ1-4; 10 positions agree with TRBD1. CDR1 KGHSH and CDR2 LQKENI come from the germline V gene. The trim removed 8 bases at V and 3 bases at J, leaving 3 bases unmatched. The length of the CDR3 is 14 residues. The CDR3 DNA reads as TGTGCCAGCGGGGACAGGGGAGCTAATGAAAAACTGTTTTTT. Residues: CASGDRGANEKLFF.

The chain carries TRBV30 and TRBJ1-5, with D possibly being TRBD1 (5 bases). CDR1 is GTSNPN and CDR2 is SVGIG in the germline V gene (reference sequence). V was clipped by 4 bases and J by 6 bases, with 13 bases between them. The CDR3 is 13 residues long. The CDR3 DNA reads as TGTGCCTGGAAGGGGATAGTAGGTCAGCCCCAGCATTTT. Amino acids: CAWKGIVGQPQHF. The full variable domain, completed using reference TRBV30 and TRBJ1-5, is SQTIHQWPATLVQPVGSPLSLECTVEGTSNPNLYWYRQAAGRGLQLLFYSVGIGQISSEVPQNLSASRPQDRQFILSSKKLLLSDSGFYLCAWKGIVGQPQHFGDGTRLSIL.

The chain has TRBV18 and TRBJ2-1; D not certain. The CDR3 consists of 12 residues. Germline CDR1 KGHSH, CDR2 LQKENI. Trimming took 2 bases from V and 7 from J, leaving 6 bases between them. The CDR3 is CASSPRLNEQFF. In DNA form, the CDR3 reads TGTGCCAGCTCACCAAGGTTGAATGAGCAGTTCTTC. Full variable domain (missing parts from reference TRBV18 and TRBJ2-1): NAGVMQNPRHLVRRRGQEARLRCSPMKGHSHVYWYRQLPEEGLKFMVYLQKENIIDESGMPKERFSAEFPKEGPSILRIQQVVRGDSAAYFCASSPRLNEQFFGPGTRLTVL.

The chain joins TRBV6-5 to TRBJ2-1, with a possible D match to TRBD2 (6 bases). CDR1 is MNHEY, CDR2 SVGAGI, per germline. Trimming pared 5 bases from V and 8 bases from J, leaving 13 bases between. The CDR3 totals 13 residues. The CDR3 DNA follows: TGTGCCAGCAGTACCATGCTAGCGTATGAGCAGTTCTTC. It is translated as CASSTMLAYEQFF.

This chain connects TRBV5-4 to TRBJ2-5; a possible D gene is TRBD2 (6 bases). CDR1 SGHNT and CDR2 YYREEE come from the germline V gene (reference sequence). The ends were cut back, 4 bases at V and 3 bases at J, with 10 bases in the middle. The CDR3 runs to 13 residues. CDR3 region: CASSPDYKETQYF. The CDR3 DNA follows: TGTGCCAGCAGCCCGGACTATAAAGAGACCCAGTACTTC.

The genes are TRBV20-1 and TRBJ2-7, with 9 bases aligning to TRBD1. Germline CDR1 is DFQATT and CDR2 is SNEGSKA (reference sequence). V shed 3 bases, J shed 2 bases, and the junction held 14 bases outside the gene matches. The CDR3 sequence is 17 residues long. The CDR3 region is CSASSHAGTGSPYEQYF. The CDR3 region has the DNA TGCAGTGCTAGTTCACACGCCGGGACAGGGAGCCCCTACGAGCAGTACTTC.

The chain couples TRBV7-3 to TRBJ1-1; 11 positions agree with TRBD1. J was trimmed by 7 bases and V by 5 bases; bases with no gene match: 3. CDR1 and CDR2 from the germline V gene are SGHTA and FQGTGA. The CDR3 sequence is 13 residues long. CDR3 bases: TGTGCCAGCAGCCGGGGGACAGGGGGTGAAGCTTTCTTT. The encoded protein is CASSRGTGGEAFF.

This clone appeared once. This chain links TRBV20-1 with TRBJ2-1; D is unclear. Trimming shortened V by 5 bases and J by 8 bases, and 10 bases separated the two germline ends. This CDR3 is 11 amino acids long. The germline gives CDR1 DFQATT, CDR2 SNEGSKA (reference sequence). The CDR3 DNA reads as TGCAGTGCTGCCGTTGGGTATGAGCAGTTCTTC. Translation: CSAAVGYEQFF.

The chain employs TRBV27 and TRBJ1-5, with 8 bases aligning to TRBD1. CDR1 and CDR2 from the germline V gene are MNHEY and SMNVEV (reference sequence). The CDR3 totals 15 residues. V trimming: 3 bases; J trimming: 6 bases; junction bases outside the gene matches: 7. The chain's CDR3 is CASSLVGQGVQPQHF. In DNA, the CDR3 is TGTGCCAGCAGTTTGGTCGGACAGGGCGTTCAGCCCCAGCATTTT.

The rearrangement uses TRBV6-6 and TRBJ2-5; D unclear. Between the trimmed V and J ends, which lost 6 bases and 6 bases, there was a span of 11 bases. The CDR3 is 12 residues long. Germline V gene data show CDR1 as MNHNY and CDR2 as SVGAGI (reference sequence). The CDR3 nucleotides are TGTGCCAGCAGCCCCGAAGGGAAGACCCAGTACTTC. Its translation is CASSPEGKTQYF.

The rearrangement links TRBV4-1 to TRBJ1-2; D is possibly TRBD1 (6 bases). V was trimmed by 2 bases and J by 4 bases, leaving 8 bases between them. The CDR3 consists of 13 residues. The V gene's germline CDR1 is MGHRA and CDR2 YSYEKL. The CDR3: CASSQTGPYGYTF. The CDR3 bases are TGCGCCAGCAGCCAAACAGGGCCCTATGGCTACACCTTC.

This CDR3 reads CASSGPWTGYGYTF. In DNA form, the CDR3 reads TGTGCCAGTAGTGGTCCATGGACAGGCTATGGCTACACCTTC. The rearrangement joins TRBV19 to TRBJ1-2, with 7 bases aligning to TRBD1. This CDR3 has 14 amino acids. V was clipped by 5 bases and J by 4 bases; unmatched bases: 7. In germline, CDR1 is LNHDA, CDR2 SQIVND (reference sequence). Drawing the rest from reference TRBV19 and TRBJ1-2, the complete variable domain is DGGITQSPKYLFRKEGQNVTLSCEQNLNHDAMYWYRQDPGQGLRLIYYSQIVNDFQKGDIAEGYSVSREKKESFPLTVTSAQKNPTAFYLCASSGPWTGYGYTFGSGTRLTVV.

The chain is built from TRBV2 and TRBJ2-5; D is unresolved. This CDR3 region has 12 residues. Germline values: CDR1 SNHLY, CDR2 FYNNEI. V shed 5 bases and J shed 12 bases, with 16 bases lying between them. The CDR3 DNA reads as TGTGCCAGCAGTAGACGTGGGATTGGGGAGTACTTC. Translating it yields CASSRRGIGEYF.

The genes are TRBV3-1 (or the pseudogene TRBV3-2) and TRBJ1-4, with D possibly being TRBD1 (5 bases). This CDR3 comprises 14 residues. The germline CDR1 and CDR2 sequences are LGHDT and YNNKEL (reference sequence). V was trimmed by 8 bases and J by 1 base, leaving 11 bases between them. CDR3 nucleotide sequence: TGTGCCAGCGGGGGGAGGGGAACTAATGAAAAACTGTTTTTT. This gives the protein CASGGRGTNEKLFF.